Sequencing of this TCR beta chain was carried out in a study of blood T cell repertoires in COVID-19. Study-level information: PBMCs, B-cell-depleted T cells, or T cells were the source of the cDNA or gDNA that made up the material.

There are 15 residues in the CDR3. The V and J ends lost 4 bases and 4 bases, in that order; junction bases with no gene match: 5. Germline V gene lookup returns CDR1 KGHDR and CDR2 SFDVKD. Authors' data handling: By means of reference gene primer amplification, nucleated cell counts were estimated. The table came from immunoSEQ multiplex PCR; TCRdb's copy has only in-frame clones and leaves some out. D and trimming come from the DNA, and the V and J calls and clone size come from that table. The data show a few hundred thousand clones, with roughly 91% seen just once and 1% held by the top ten. This rearrangement joins TRBV24-1 to TRBJ2-5; 10 nucleotides line up with TRBD2. The specimen was peripheral blood. This TCR was recovered from a man in his forties or fifties with active or convalescent COVID-19. DNA of the CDR3: TGTGCCACCAGTGAGAGGGGACTAGCGAGAGAGACCCAGTACTTC. This codes for CATSERGLARETQYF.